This record looks at one T cell receptor beta chain sequence and its context. The data derive from a study of blood T cell repertoires in COVID-19. Study-level information: There were acute and convalescent COVID-19 samples, and they came from the United States, Italy and Spain.

Study processing details: Researchers report that nucleated cell counts were estimated from reference gene primer amplification. Libraries were prepared by immunoSEQ multiplex PCR; TCRdb keeps only in-frame clonotypes and omits some of them. V and J calls and clone size are copied from that table; D and trimming were computed from the DNA. The repertoire includes over 45,000 clones, 65% to 90% of them detected once, and roughly 13% sits in the top ten. Germline assignment: CDR1 KGHSH and CDR2 LQKENI. V dropped 3 bases and J dropped 5 bases, with 11 bases sitting between them. The CDR3 is made up of 14 amino acids.

Sample: peripheral blood. The TCR comes from a human donor in a cohort sampled during active COVID-19. J is TRBJ2-1 and V is TRBV18; TRBD2 is a possible D gene (5 bases). The CDR3 is CASSPQARDNEQFF. The CDR3 DNA is TGTGCCAGCTCACCCCAAGCGAGGGACAATGAGCAGTTCTTC.